This T cell receptor beta chain was recorded in a study of cytomegalovirus exposure and HLA in healthy donors. Study context: Earlier, approximately 180 million T cells were analyzed, and about 120 million unique TCR beta sequences were found among them. Study-wide points: When presence/absence was analysed, sequencing depth was taken to be roughly uniform across donors. Accurate predictions that matched the HLA-A and HLA-B alleles of most subjects were reportedly made from TCR beta sequences.

For this clone: No antigen is known for it.

This CDR3 has 17 amino acids. CDR1 is SGHNT, CDR2 YENEEA, per germline. Likely unrecorded immune exposures existed in these nominally healthy donors. The study ran its PCR with 60 Vbeta and 13 Jbeta primers. This table comes from immunoSEQ multiplex PCR, and its TCRdb copy is limited to in-frame clones, with some not included. Of about 130,000 clones listed, roughly 82% are singletons. The sequence came from a man aged 50 to 59 in good health and CMV-seronegative. The chain employs TRBV11-3 and TRBJ2-5; 13 bases line up with TRBD2. The J call is in doubt because the DNA end fits TRBJ2-7 better. Sequenced input: PBMCs. The CDR3 nucleotides read TGTGCCAGCAGCACGCGGACTAGCGGGGGTTACTCCTACGAGCAGTACTTC. Its translation is CASSTRTSGGYSYEQYF.